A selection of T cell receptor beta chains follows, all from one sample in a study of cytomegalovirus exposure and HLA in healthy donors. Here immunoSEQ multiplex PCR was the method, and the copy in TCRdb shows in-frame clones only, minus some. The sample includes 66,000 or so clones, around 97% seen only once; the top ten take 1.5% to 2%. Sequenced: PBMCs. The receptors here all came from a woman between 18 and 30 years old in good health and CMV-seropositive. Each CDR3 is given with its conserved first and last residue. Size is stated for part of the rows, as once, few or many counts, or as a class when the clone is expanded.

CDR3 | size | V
CASSLRAAGGSSYEQYF | . | TRBV7-3
CASSLVAGGTGELFF | once | TRBV5-1
CATYGYGSGTGELFF | . | TRBV15
CASSVPSPGLANPGELFF | . | TRBV2
CSVEGDSLPGGELFF | . | TRBV29-1
CASSLGASRKQFF | . | TRBV5-6
CASTNRNEAFF | once | TRBV2
CASSLEAGGPGEQFF | . | TRBV7-2
CASQRGGKHYEQYF | . | TRBV6-5
CASSLPVAGVAETQYF | . | TRBV28
CASSLRSVVDTDTQYF | . | TRBV7-3
CASSPRGFTDTQYF | . | TRBV11-2
CASGIGGLGYTF | . | TRBV12-5
CASSGQGNTEAFF | . | TRBV25-1
CASSSGTGGDGGPYEQYF | . | TRBV27
CASSVDRGRGEKLFF | . | TRBV6-1
CAWRVWGGSDTQYF | . | TRBV30
CASSRAGGSTDTQYF | . | TRBV7-9
CASSLMGEGYNEQFF | . | TRBV7-3
CASSQGTGVYSGELFF | . | TRBV5-4
CASSVMTGGYEQYF | . | TRBV11-2
CASSFSTGVPAEQYF | once | TRBV28
CASSLVGAYEQYF | . | TRBV7-9